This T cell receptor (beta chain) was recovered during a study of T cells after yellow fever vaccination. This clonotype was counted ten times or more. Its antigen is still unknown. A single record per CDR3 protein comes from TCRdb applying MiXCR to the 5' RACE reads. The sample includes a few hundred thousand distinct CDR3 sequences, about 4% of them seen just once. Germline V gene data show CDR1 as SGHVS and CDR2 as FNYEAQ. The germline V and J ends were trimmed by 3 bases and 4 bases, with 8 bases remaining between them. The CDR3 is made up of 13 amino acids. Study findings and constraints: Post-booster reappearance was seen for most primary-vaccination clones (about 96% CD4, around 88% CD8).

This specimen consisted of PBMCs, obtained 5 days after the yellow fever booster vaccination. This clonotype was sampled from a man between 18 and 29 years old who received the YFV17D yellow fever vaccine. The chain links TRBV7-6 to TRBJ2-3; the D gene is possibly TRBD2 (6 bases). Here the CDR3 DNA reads TGTGCCAGCAGCTTCGGGGGATCAGATACGCAGTATTTT. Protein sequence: CASSFGGSDTQYF.